The 8 T cell receptor beta chains in this list originate from one sample, sequenced in a study of graft-versus-host responses after intestinal transplantation. Repertoires were generated with immunoSEQ multiplex PCR, while TCRdb's copy carries only in-frame clones and drops some. The sample has about 29,000 clones; 85% to 95% are singletons. Sample: PBMCs, taken roughly 68 days after intestinal transplant. The source of these receptors is a human patient who received an intestinal transplant, so some T cells may come from the graft donor.

The chain carries TRBV6-1 and TRBJ1-1; D gene ambiguous. Trimming removed 6 bases at V and 1 base at J, with 12 bases between. The CDR3 is 14 amino acids. The V gene's germline CDR1 is MNHNS and CDR2 SASEGT. CDR3 in DNA: TGTGCCAGCAGCCAGGAGGCGGGGAACACTGAAGCTTTCTTT. Its protein product is CASSQEAGNTEAFF.

The chain employs TRBV6-1 and TRBJ1-6; D unclear. The V end was cut by 4 bases, the J end by 3 bases, with 19 bases between. Germline CDR1 is MNHNS and CDR2 is SASEGT. The CDR3 runs to 18 residues. CDR3 protein: CASSARSVGHHYNSPLHF. The CDR3 nucleotides read TGTGCCAGCAGTGCTAGGTCAGTCGGGCACCACTATAATTCACCCCTCCACTTT.

The V call is TRBV27, the J call TRBJ1-5; D remains ambiguous. Germline lookup yields CDR1 MNHEY and CDR2 SMNVEV (reference sequence). The CDR3 length is 15 residues. Trimming pared 4 bases from V and 3 bases from J, leaving 13 bases between. The CDR3 spells CASSYAGLNNQPQHF. Written as DNA, the CDR3 is TGTGCCAGCAGTTACGCGGGCTTGAACAATCAGCCCCAGCATTTT.

V usage is TRBV11-3 and J usage is TRBJ1-1, with TRBD1 as a possible D gene (6 bases). Trimming removed 1 base from V and 1 base from J, with 13 bases in between. Germline CDR1 and CDR2: SGHNT and YENEEA. The CDR3 contains 16 residues. The CDR3 nucleotides read TGTGCCAGCAGCTTAGGCCAGCAGGGGCCGAACACTGAAGCTTTCTTT. Translated: CASSLGQQGPNTEAFF.

The chain recombines TRBV4-1 with TRBJ1-1; 9 nucleotides agree with TRBD1. V was pared by 4 bases and J by 1 base, with 10 bases of the junction left unmatched. CDR1 is MGHRA, CDR2 YSYEKL, per germline. This CDR3 is 17 amino acids long. CDR3 in amino acids: CASSPEPGTGPNTEAFF. The CDR3, as DNA: TGCGCCAGCAGCCCCGAGCCCGGGACAGGGCCGAACACTGAAGCTTTCTTT.

This clone was picked up one time. The chain links TRBV5-5 to TRBJ2-3; the D is unclear. Per the germline V gene, CDR1 is SGHKS and CDR2 is YYEKEE (reference sequence). The CDR3 is 14 amino acids. The V end was cut by 5 bases, the J end by 3 bases, with 13 bases between. The CDR3 DNA follows: TGTGCCAGCAGTTTGAAGGTGGCTACAGATACGCAGTATTTT. It specifies CASSLKVATDTQYF.

V is TRBV5-1 and J is TRBJ2-1; 12 positions agree with TRBD1. V lost 3 bases, J lost 3 bases, and 4 bases stayed unmatched. This CDR3 region has 16 residues. In germline, CDR1 is SGHRS, CDR2 YFSETQ. The CDR3 here is CASSSGTGGFYNEQFF. For the CDR3, the DNA is TGCGCCAGCAGCTCGGGGACAGGGGGCTTCTACAATGAGCAGTTCTTC.

The chain has TRBV11-2 and TRBJ2-1, with D uncertain. Trimming left V 4 bases short and J 7 bases short, with 8 bases between. This CDR3 is 12 amino acids long. Germline V gene sequence: CDR1 SGHAT, CDR2 FQNNGV. Written as DNA, the CDR3 is TGTGCCAGCAGCTACGACTGGAATGAGCAGTTCTTC. Translating it yields CASSYDWNEQFF.